The text below deals with one T cell receptor beta chain. V gave up 3 bases and J gave up 0 bases; unmatched junction bases: 2. Germline V gene lookup returns CDR1 SGDLS and CDR2 YYNGEE. The CDR3 consists of 15 residues. The source of the sample is a study of technical replicates of blood from a handful of donors. This table comes from immunoSEQ multiplex PCR, and its TCRdb copy is limited to in-frame clones, with some not included. Of tens of thousands of clones in the sample, 85% to 95% were seen once. The chain joins TRBV9 to TRBJ1-5, with 8 bases aligning to TRBD1. The receptor was isolated from a human donor in good health. The sample comprised T cells isolated from PBMCs. In DNA, the CDR3 is TGTGCCAGCAGCGCGGGACAGGATAGCAATCAGCCCCAGCATTTT. It yields the protein CASSAGQDSNQPQHF.